A single sample gave rise to the 7 T cell receptor beta chains below, sequenced in a study of T cells in Graves' hyperthyroidism and ophthalmopathy. Amplification of TCR beta CDR3 regions used RNA as the template. Initially, a first-round RT-PCR of the TCR CDR3 employed the HTBI primer set. TCRdb redid the calling of the multiplex PCR reads with MiXCR, one entry per CDR3 protein. The table records 550,000 to 800,000 distinct CDR3 sequences, roughly 17% of them present only once. Source material: blood. These receptors all stem from a man aged 18 to 30 with Graves' hyperthyroidism.

The chain couples TRBV11-2 to TRBJ1-6; D is perhaps TRBD1 (5 bases). CDR1 and CDR2 from the germline V gene are SGHAT and FQNNGV. This CDR3 has 13 residues. The V end lost 7 bases, the J end lost 10 bases, and 14 bases lay between the germline ends. The CDR3 DNA is TGTGCCAGCACGCTCGGGGCTAGCTCACCCCTCCACTTT. It specifies CASTLGASSPLHF.

This sequence joins TRBV29-1 and TRBJ2-7; D ambiguous. From germline, CDR1 is SQVTM and CDR2 ANQGSEA. The CDR3 length is 12 residues. Trimming took off 5 bases at V and 2 bases at J, with 10 bases between the two ends. The CDR3 sequence: CSVRTVPYEQYF. CDR3 in DNA: TGCAGCGTTCGAACGGTCCCCTACGAGCAGTACTTC.

This clonotype occurred a few times. The V and J genes are TRBV27 and TRBJ2-1, with D unclear. Germline lookup yields CDR1 MNHEY and CDR2 SMNVEV (reference sequence). The CDR3 has 15 amino acids. The V end was cut by 2 bases, the J end by 0 bases, with 8 bases between. The CDR3 sequence is CASSLGQISYNEQFF. The CDR3 bases are TGTGCCAGCAGTTTAGGGCAGATCTCCTACAATGAGCAGTTCTTC.

The V gene is TRBV7-9, the J gene TRBJ2-1, with 10 bases identical to TRBD1. Looked up from germline, CDR1 is SEHNR and CDR2 is FQNEAQ (reference sequence). The CDR3 consists of 14 residues. With V trimmed by 4 bases and J by 8 bases, 5 bases remained unmatched. The CDR3 loop reads CASSWTGGVDEQFF. The CDR3, as DNA: TGTGCCAGCAGCTGGACAGGGGGTGTCGATGAGCAGTTCTTC.

The chain employs TRBV7-8 and TRBJ2-7; D is perhaps TRBD1 (5 bases). Germline CDR1 and CDR2: SGHVS and FQNEAQ. This CDR3 comprises 13 residues. The V gene lost 3 bases and the J gene lost 5 bases, with 11 bases spanning the gap. The chain's CDR3 is CASSFRVDNEQYF. The CDR3 bases are TGTGCCAGCAGCTTCAGGGTTGACAACGAGCAGTACTTC.

Of note for this clonotype: A read error may explain this, as a much larger clone is one base away. The J gene is TRBJ2-1, the V gene TRBV20-1, with D unclear. Germline CDR1 is DFQATT and CDR2 is SNEGSKA (reference sequence). This CDR3 region has 14 residues. DNA of the CDR3: TGCAGTGCTAATCCAGGTAGCTCCTACAATGAGCAGTCCTTC. It codes for CSANPGSSYNEQSF.

Only a few counts were recorded for this clonotype. V usage is TRBV20-1 and J usage is TRBJ1-2, with D tentatively TRBD1 (5 bases). V shed 5 bases and J shed 2 bases, with 15 bases lying between them. The CDR3 runs to 14 residues. Germline V gene data show CDR1 as DFQATT and CDR2 as SNEGSKA (reference sequence). CDR3: CSAGGEGYNYGYTF. CDR3 in DNA: TGCAGTGCTGGGGGGGAGGGATACAACTATGGCTACACCTTC.